Below, 21 T cell receptor beta chains from the same sample are listed, as sequenced in a study of circulating CD8 cells and anti-PD-1 response in melanoma. TCR libraries were prepared from around 15 ng of total RNA with the QIAseq Immune Repertoire TCR panel. TCRdb recomputed calls from the reads with MiXCR, one row per CDR3 protein. The table shows under 250 distinct CDR3 sequences, with approximately 9.7% occurring only once. Sorting of live CD3+CD8+TCRalphabeta+ cells by PD-1 and/or TIGIT gave four subsets. The specimen comprised CD8+ T cells from PBMCs, sampled at baseline or after one month of anti-PD-1 therapy (not recorded which). The receptors here all came from a human donor with melanoma.

This clonotype is deemed large. DNA of the CDR3: TGTGCCAGCAGTTTATCGTGGAGGGGAGACTACACCTTC. Its translation: CASSLSWRGDYTF. The chain couples TRBV27 to TRBJ1-2; TRBD1 is a possible D gene (5 bases). The length of the CDR3 is 13 residues. Germline values: CDR1 MNHEY, CDR2 SMNVEV (reference sequence). Trimming removed 0 bases from V and 10 bases from J, with 12 bases in between.

By sample share, this clonotype is large. The CDR3, as DNA: TGTGCCAGCAGCTTCAACGTGGGACAGATTAACACCGGGGAGCTGTTTTTT. Protein sequence: CASSFNVGQINTGELFF. The V and J genes are TRBV28 and TRBJ2-2, with 7 bases aligning to TRBD1. The junction had 12 bases not matched to a gene; V was cut back by 6 bases and J by 2 bases. In germline, CDR1 is MDHEN, CDR2 SYDVKM. The CDR3 is 17 amino acids.

The chain recombines TRBV19 with TRBJ2-2, with 8 nucleotides matching TRBD2. V shed 7 bases and J 0 bases; nucleotides not matched to a gene: 7. Germline V gene lookup returns CDR1 LNHDA and CDR2 SQIVND (reference sequence). The CDR3 spans 16 residues. In DNA, the CDR3 is TGTGCCAGTAAACCCCCGGGGGGGACGAACACCGGGGAGCTGTTTTTT. Translated: CASKPPGGTNTGELFF.

This clonotype is labeled large (0.1 to 1%). This chain joins TRBV24-1 and TRBJ1-1; perhaps TRBD1 as D (5 bases). There are 12 residues in the CDR3. Germline V CDR1 and CDR2: KGHDR, SFDVKD. Trimming stripped 1 base from V and 10 bases from J, with 9 bases between. CDR3 in amino acids: CATSDFEGTAFF. The CDR3 bases are TGTGCCACCAGTGATTTCGAGGGGACAGCTTTCTTT.

This clonotype is classed as medium-sized. A much larger clone differs by one base, so this may be a read error. The chain is built from TRBV12-3 or TRBV12-4 and TRBJ2-1; 11 positions agree with TRBD2. This CDR3 has 16 residues. The chain's CDR3 is CASSFGLAGGYNEQCF. In nucleotides, the CDR3 is TGTGCCAGCAGTTTTGGACTAGCGGGCGGCTACAATGAGCAGTGCTTC.

Judged by abundance, this clonotype is large. This chain connects TRBV6-6 to TRBJ2-7; 8 bases line up with TRBD1. Unmatched junction bases numbered 1, after V lost 6 bases and J lost 3 bases. CDR1 and CDR2 (germline): MNHNY, SVGAGI (reference sequence). This CDR3 is built from 12 residues. The CDR3 DNA reads as TGTGCCAGCAGCGGACAGGGCTACGAGCAGTACTTC. Protein: CASSGQGYEQYF.

This clonotype turned up a few times. The chain recombines TRBV29-1 with TRBJ2-1; 9 bases match TRBD1. The germline CDR1 and CDR2 sequences are SQVTM and ANQGSEA. The CDR3 loop spans 15 amino acids. J was trimmed by 7 bases and V by 5 bases; bases with no gene match: 12. CDR3 sequence (DNA): TGCAGCGTTCCAACGTGGGGACAGGGTGGGAATGAGCAGTTCTTC. It codes for CSVPTWGQGGNEQFF.

This clonotype is labeled medium-sized. The J gene is TRBJ2-3, the V gene TRBV12-3 or TRBV12-4; no definite D call. This CDR3 region has 12 residues. V was trimmed by 3 bases and J by 4 bases, leaving 5 bases between them. CDR3 sequence reads: CASSFGPDTQYF. The CDR3 DNA reads TGTGCCAGCAGTTTCGGGCCAGATACGCAGTATTTT.

Regarding this clonotype: Because it lacks the conserved phenylalanine or tryptophan at the end, this CDR3 is likely a read error. The CDR3 DNA sequence: TGCGCCAGCAGTTTTGGACTAGCGGGCGGCTACAATGAGCAGTTCCTC. This translates into CASSFGLAGGYNEQFL. J is TRBJ2-1 and V is TRBV12-3 or TRBV12-4; 11 bases map to TRBD2. The CDR3 has 16 residues.

In its sample, this clonotype ranks as hyperexpanded. The chain uses TRBV28 and TRBJ2-7; 7 positions agree with TRBD1. V shed 6 bases and J 3 bases; nucleotides not matched to a gene: 8. The V gene's germline CDR1 is MDHEN and CDR2 SYDVKM. The CDR3 loop spans 14 amino acids. In DNA, the CDR3 is TGTGCCAGCAGCCCCGGGACAGCCCACTACGAGCAGTACTTC. Residues: CASSPGTAHYEQYF.

This clonotype ranks as large (0.1 to 1%). The CDR3 spells CASSWRANQPQHF. The DNA of the CDR3 is TGTGCCAGTAGTTGGAGGGCGAATCAGCCCCAGCATTTT. V gene TRBV19 combines with J gene TRBJ1-5; D is uncertain. V was clipped by 5 bases and J by 4 bases, with 9 bases between them. CDR3 length equals 13 residues. The germline V gene encodes CDR1 LNHDA and CDR2 SQIVND (reference sequence).

Within the sample, this clonotype is large. The rearrangement links TRBV7-9 to TRBJ2-7, with 7 nucleotides matching TRBD1. From germline, CDR1 is SEHNR and CDR2 FQNEAQ (reference sequence). V shed 0 bases and J 1 base; nucleotides not matched to a gene: 9. The length of the CDR3 is 17 residues. CDR3 sequence (DNA): TGTGCCAGCAGCTTAGCATCTTCCGGCAGGGGGTCCTACGAGCAGTACTTC. Amino acid sequence: CASSLASSGRGSYEQYF.

By frequency in the sample, this clonotype is large. The chain employs TRBV12-5 and TRBJ2-2; TRBD1 agrees at 9 bases. The germline V gene has CDR1 LGHNT and CDR2 FRNRAP. This CDR3 region has 13 residues. The CDR3 DNA sequence: TGTGAAACAGGGGGCTCGAACACCGGGGAGCTGTTTTTT. Translated, it gives CETGGSNTGELFF.

Within the sample, this clonotype is large (0.1 to 1%). V gene TRBV28 combines with J gene TRBJ1-6; D ambiguous. Trimming left V 0 bases short and J 6 bases short, with 9 bases between. Germline V lookup: CDR1 MDHEN, CDR2 SYDVKM. This CDR3 is built from 15 residues. The CDR3 region has the DNA TGTGCCAGCAGTTTATGGGGAACTTTTAATTCACCCCTCCACTTT. Translated: CASSLWGTFNSPLHF.

By frequency in the sample, this clonotype is medium-sized. The conserved phenylalanine or tryptophan is not found at the CDR3 terminus, so this likely reflects a read error. The chain joins TRBV19 to TRBJ2-2; 8 nucleotides line up with TRBD2. CDR1 and CDR2 from the germline V gene are LNHDA and SQIVND (reference sequence). V lost 1 base to trimming and J lost 5 bases; unmatched junction nucleotides: 6. This CDR3 is built from 16 residues. CDR3 nucleotides: TGTGCCAGTAGTATAGCCAGCGGGAGTCGGACCGGGGAGCTGTTTCTT. Translated, it gives CASSIASGSRTGELFL.

This clonotype is deemed large. V usage is TRBV28 and J usage is TRBJ2-1; the D is unclear. The germline gives CDR1 MDHEN, CDR2 SYDVKM. The CDR3 runs 16 residues. Trimming cost V 7 bases and J 6 bases, with 22 bases left between them. The CDR3 is CASTPSVGLNGNEQFF. The CDR3 DNA reads as TGTGCCAGCACCCCCTCGGTCGGCCTTAACGGCAATGAGCAGTTCTTC.

This clonotype showed up just a few times. The CDR3 is CASSIVSGTDEQFF. Written as DNA, the CDR3 is TGTGCCAGTAGTATAGTATCCGGGACCGATGAGCAGTTCTTC. J is TRBJ2-1 and V is TRBV19; either TRBD1 or TRBD2 may supply D (5 bases each). Trimming pared 1 base from V and 8 bases from J, leaving 12 bases between. The CDR3 runs to 14 residues. The germline gives CDR1 LNHDA, CDR2 SQIVND (reference sequence). Using reference TRBV19 and TRBJ2-1 for the parts outside the CDR3, the full variable domain is DGGITQSPKYLFRKEGQNVTLSCEQNLNHDAMYWYRQDPGQGLRLIYYSQIVNDFQKGDIAEGYSVSREKKESFPLTVTSAQKNPTAFYLCASSIVSGTDEQFFGPGTRLTVL.

By sample fraction, this clonotype is large. The genes are TRBV28 and TRBJ2-6; D is uncertain. Trimming left V 7 bases short and J 2 bases short, with 9 bases between. This CDR3 spans 14 amino acids. Germline CDR1 reads MDHEN; CDR2 reads SYDVKM. In DNA form, the CDR3 reads TGTGCCAGCACCCAGCAAGCTGGGGCCAACGTCCTGACTTTC. It specifies CASTQQAGANVLTF.

This clonotype is large by share. The rearrangement joins TRBV7-3 to TRBJ2-1; D uncertain. Trimming pared 1 base from V and 0 bases from J, leaving 13 bases between. Looked up from germline, CDR1 is SGHTA and CDR2 is FQGTGA. The CDR3 is made up of 17 amino acids. This CDR3 reads CASSLIGSPSSYNEQFF. The CDR3 DNA reads as TGTGCCAGCAGCTTAATCGGCAGCCCCAGCTCCTACAATGAGCAGTTCTTC.

This clonotype is labeled hyperexpanded. The J gene is TRBJ2-3, the V gene TRBV28; D tentatively reads TRBD1 or TRBD2 (5 bases each). The germline CDR1 and CDR2 sequences are MDHEN and SYDVKM. The CDR3 has 12 residues. The ends were cut back, 7 bases at V and 8 bases at J, with 13 bases in the middle. The CDR3 DNA reads as TGTGCCAGCACCCCCCCGAGGGGTACGCAGTATTTT. As protein: CASTPPRGTQYF. Together with reference TRBV28 and TRBJ2-3, the CDR3 gives the full variable domain: DVKVTQSSRYLVKRTGEKVFLECVQDMDHENMFWYRQDPGLGLRLIYFSYDVKMKEKGDIPEGYSVSREKKERFSLILESASTNQTSMYLCASTPPRGTQYFGPGTRLTVL.

In its sample, this clonotype ranks as large. V usage is TRBV11-1 and J usage is TRBJ2-1; D possibly corresponds to TRBD1 (6 bases). Trimming cost V 0 bases and J 0 bases, with 9 bases left between them. This CDR3 contains 16 residues. From germline, CDR1 is SGHAT and CDR2 FQDESV (reference sequence). In DNA form, the CDR3 reads TGTGCCAGCAGCTTAGCACAGGGTAACTCCTACAATGAGCAGTTCTTC. It yields the protein CASSLAQGNSYNEQFF.